The 15 T cell receptor delta chains in this list originate from one sample, sequenced in a study of gamma-delta chains in newborns, infants, children. TCRdb applied CATT to the reads for clone calling. The sample gives 9,500 to 12,000 delta-chain clones, approximately 10% of which show up once; roughly 3.8% is in the top ten. Material for sequencing was blood. The source of these receptors is a child who was a newborn, infant or young child, either healthy, febrile or measles-vaccinated (not recorded which).

The V call is TRDV2, the J call TRDJ1, with 11 bases aligning to TRDD3. The CDR3 extends over 17 amino acids. Germline-derived CDR1 and CDR2 are GEAIGNYY and EKD. The V segment lost 3 bases and the J segment 0 bases; nucleotides outside the gene matches: 8. CDR3 coding DNA: TGTGCCTGTGACGCCCTTTTACTGGGGGATAACACCGATAAACTCATCTTT. Its protein is CACDALLLGDNTDKLIF.

This clone was counted only a few times. V gene TRDV2 combines with J gene TRDJ1; 7 bases agree with TRDD3. CDR1 is GEAIGNYY and CDR2 is EKD in the germline V gene. The CDR3 spans 17 residues. V shed 3 bases and J 0 bases; nucleotides not matched to a gene: 12. CDR3 sequence (DNA): TGTGCCTGTGACGCCGTACTGGGGACCGGGGACACCGATAAACTCATCTTT. It is translated as CACDAVLGTGDTDKLIF.

The gene calls are TRDV2 and TRDJ1; 13 positions match TRDD3. The CDR3 has 19 amino acids. Germline V gives CDR1 GEAIGNYY, CDR2 EKD. The V gene end was trimmed by 0 bases and the J gene end by 3 bases; junction bases not matched to a gene: 12. This CDR3 is CACDTVTGGYGREPDKLIF. For the CDR3, the DNA is TGTGCCTGTGACACCGTGACTGGGGGATACGGGCGGGAACCCGATAAACTCATCTTT.

The rearrangement links TRDV2 to TRDJ1, with 10 bases matching TRDD3. The CDR3 extends over 17 amino acids. The germline V gene has CDR1 GEAIGNYY and CDR2 EKD. With 0 bases clipped from V and 4 bases from J, the junction kept 10 bases outside the gene matches. The CDR3 loop is CACDTLGGYGGDDKLIF. DNA for the CDR3: TGTGCCTGTGACACCCTAGGGGGATACGGTGGGGACGATAAACTCATCTTT.

CDR3 residues: CACDTVPGDTDWSDKLIF. CDR3 coding DNA: TGTGCCTGTGACACCGTCCCTGGGGATACAGATTGGAGCGATAAACTCATCTTT. The gene calls are TRDV2 and TRDJ1, with TRDD3 matching over 8 bases. TCRdb leaves out the J gene; it was filled in here by matching the DNA to germline. Germline V gene lookup returns CDR1 GEAIGNYY and CDR2 EKD. J lost 4 bases, V lost 0 bases, and 15 bases had no gene match. CDR3 length: 18 amino acids.

About this clone: Relative to the germline gene, one junction end is altered; a read error may explain this. This specimen includes other DNA sequences encoding the same CDR3. This chain uses TRDV2 with TRDJ1; TRDD3 matches at 11 bases. Germline CDR1 GEAIGNYY, CDR2 EKD. This CDR3 has 17 residues. The CDR3 region has the DNA TGTGCCTGTGACACCCTCCGTCTGGGGGATACTCGAGATAAACTCATCTTC. As protein: CACDTLRLGDTRDKLIF.

The CDR3 DNA follows: TGTGCCTGTGACACCGTGGGAGGGGGACTCACCGATAAACTCATCTTT. Protein sequence: CACDTVGGGLTDKLIF. The chain carries TRDV2 and TRDJ1; a possible D gene is TRDD3 (6 bases). As TCRdb names no J gene, one was assigned here on the basis of a DNA match to germline. The CDR3 runs to 16 residues. CDR1 is GEAIGNYY and CDR2 is EKD in the germline V gene. V was clipped by 0 bases and J by 1 base, with 14 bases between them.

This clone was counted a few times. The chain has TRDV2 and TRDJ1; D is unresolved. Trimming stripped 3 bases from V and 0 bases from J, with 13 bases between. Looked up from germline, CDR1 is GEAIGNYY and CDR2 is EKD. CDR3 length equals 15 residues. The CDR3 reads CACDSLSFYTDKLIF. The CDR3 DNA reads TGTGCCTGTGACTCCTTATCCTTTTACACCGATAAACTCATCTTT.

The chain employs TRDV2 and TRDJ1; 11 bases line up with TRDD3. TCRdb gives no J gene; it was assigned here by matching the DNA to germline. V was pared by 1 base and J by 3 bases, with 9 bases of the junction left unmatched. Germline V gene data show CDR1 as GEAIGNYY and CDR2 as EKD. This CDR3 has 17 amino acids. The chain's CDR3 is CACDTLLGDKEADKLIF. The CDR3 nucleotides are TGTGCCTGTGACACTTTACTGGGGGATAAGGAGGCCGATAAACTCATCTTT.

This clone appeared once. The J gene was recorded as TRDJ1; no V gene was called; the table's D call, TRDD3, was not checked against the DNA. The CDR3 has 18 residues. This chain's CDR3 is CACDTVLGGFTGTDKLIF. The DNA for the CDR3 is TGTGCCTGTGACACCGTACTGGGGGGTTTTACGGGCACCGATAAACTCATCTTT.

Remarks on this clone: With a far larger clone one base away, a read error is the likely cause. The chain carries TRDV2 and TRDJ1, with D perhaps matching TRDD2 (5 bases). The CDR3 totals 16 residues. Germline V gene sequence: CDR1 GEAIGNYY, CDR2 EKD. CDR3 coding DNA: TGTGCCTGTGACACCCTGCTAGCTTCCAGCACCGGTAAACTCATCTTT. It codes for CACDTLLASSTGKLIF.

In regard to this clone: Other DNA sequences in this specimen translate into the identical CDR3. This chain uses TRDV2 with TRDJ2, with 10 nucleotides matching TRDD3. In germline, CDR1 is GEAIGNYY, CDR2 EKD. This CDR3 contains 15 residues. The trim removed 4 bases at V and 4 bases at J, leaving 5 bases unmatched. This CDR3 reads CACESLGDKTAQLFF. The DNA of the CDR3 is TGTGCCTGTGAGTCCCTGGGGGATAAGACAGCACAACTCTTCTTT.

This clone has just a few counts. The V gene is TRDV2, the J gene TRDJ1, with TRDD3 as a possible D gene (5 bases). Looked up from germline, CDR1 is GEAIGNYY and CDR2 is EKD. The CDR3 loop spans 16 amino acids. V dropped 2 bases and J dropped 5 bases, with 20 bases sitting between them. As DNA, the CDR3 is TGTGCCTGTGACAAGATTGGGCACAGTCGGGGGGATAAACTCATCTTT. Translation: CACDKIGHSRGDKLIF.

This clone came up a few times. This chain joins TRDV2 and TRDJ3, with 9 bases aligning to TRDD3. This CDR3 has 20 amino acids. Germline V gives CDR1 GEAIGNYY, CDR2 EKD. Unmatched junction bases numbered 10, after V lost 2 bases and J lost 0 bases. CDR3 sequence: CACDKLGDSRSSWDTRQMFF. The CDR3 DNA is TGTGCCTGTGACAAACTGGGGGACTCCCGAAGCTCCTGGGACACCCGACAGATGTTTTTC.

The V gene is TRDV1, the J gene TRDJ1, with 8 bases lining up with TRDD3. CDR3 size: 19 residues. Germline-derived CDR1 and CDR2 are TSWWSYY and QGS. The V segment lost 5 bases and the J segment 6 bases; nucleotides outside the gene matches: 23. This CDR3 reads CALGTHVPVLGGYFNKLIF. In DNA form, the CDR3 reads TGTGCTCTTGGGACCCACGTCCCTGTACTGGGGGGCTACTTTAATAAACTCATCTTT.